The rows below give T cell receptor beta chains drawn from one sample of a study of shared clonotypes between healthy human individuals. The data were produced by immunoSEQ multiplex PCR, yet TCRdb's version contains in-frame clones alone and is incomplete. The data show approximately 500,000 clones, 70% to 85% seen once. Sequenced material: PBMCs. The receptors stem from a woman in her forties in good health. Some clones in this sample may be carry-over from other donors' samples. The CDR3 runs from the conserved cysteine through the conserved F or W. Fields, in order: J gene, D gene, clone size, V gene, CDR3 protein, CDR3 DNA. A D gene is named only where the DNA matches it firmly. Only part of the rows carry a size: once, few, many, or a class if the clone is expanded.

j_call: TRBJ2-7
d_call: -
clone_size: -
v_call: TRBV7-3
cdr3_aa: CASSLARDGEQYF
cdr3_nt: TGTGCCAGCAGCTTAGCGAGGGACGGCGAGCAGTACTTC

j_call: TRBJ2-2
d_call: -
clone_size: -
v_call: TRBV18
cdr3_aa: CASSPSLDSTGELFF
cdr3_nt: TGTGCCAGCTCACCAAGTTTGGACAGCACCGGGGAGCTGTTTTTT

j_call: TRBJ1-2
d_call: -
clone_size: -
v_call: TRBV29-1
cdr3_aa: CSVTLTGAETYGYTF
cdr3_nt: TGCAGCGTGACGTTAACCGGGGCGGAGACCTATGGCTACACCTTC

j_call: TRBJ2-7
d_call: -
clone_size: -
v_call: TRBV5-5
cdr3_aa: CASSFGREAEQYF
cdr3_nt: TGTGCCAGCAGCTTCGGCAGGGAGGCCGAGCAGTACTTC

j_call: TRBJ2-1
d_call: -
clone_size: -
v_call: TRBV7-2
cdr3_aa: CASSLGQPVDEQFF
cdr3_nt: TGTGCCAGCAGCTTAGGCCAACCTGTGGATGAGCAGTTCTTC

j_call: TRBJ2-2
d_call: TRBD1
clone_size: -
v_call: TRBV11-1
cdr3_aa: CASSSQRDRGRNGELFF
cdr3_nt: TGTGCCAGCAGCAGCCAGAGGGACAGGGGGCGCAACGGGGAGCTGTTTTTT

j_call: TRBJ2-7
d_call: -
clone_size: -
v_call: TRBV21-1
cdr3_aa: CASSTGRIYEQYF
cdr3_nt: TGTGCCAGCAGCACCGGACGGATTTACGAGCAGTACTTC

j_call: TRBJ2-1
d_call: TRBD2
clone_size: many
v_call: TRBV18
cdr3_aa: CASSTSSGPVGEQFF
cdr3_nt: TGTGCCAGCTCAACATCTAGCGGGCCGGTGGGTGAGCAGTTCTTC

j_call: TRBJ2-7
d_call: -
clone_size: -
v_call: TRBV16
cdr3_aa: CASSQIGPNAYEQYF
cdr3_nt: TGTGCCAGCAGCCAGATAGGACCTAACGCCTACGAGCAGTACTTC

j_call: TRBJ1-4
d_call: -
clone_size: -
v_call: TRBV2
cdr3_aa: CASSDSGQGGMEKLFF
cdr3_nt: TGTGCCAGCAGTGATTCGGGGCAAGGGGGGATGGAAAAACTGTTTTTT

j_call: TRBJ2-7
d_call: -
clone_size: -
v_call: TRBV7-6
cdr3_aa: CASSLGLGYEQYF
cdr3_nt: TGTGCCAGCAGCTTAGGACTAGGCTACGAGCAGTACTTC

j_call: TRBJ2-7
d_call: -
clone_size: once
v_call: TRBV2
cdr3_aa: CASMMRESSYEQYF
cdr3_nt: TGTGCCAGCATGATGAGGGAGTCGTCCTACGAGCAGTACTTC

j_call: TRBJ1-6
d_call: -
clone_size: -
v_call: TRBV6-5
cdr3_aa: CASRGSSYNSPLHF
cdr3_nt: TGTGCCAGCAGAGGGAGCTCCTATAATTCACCCCTCCACTTT

j_call: TRBJ1-5
d_call: TRBD1
clone_size: once
v_call: TRBV5-4
cdr3_aa: CASSLEWGQGAKGNQPQHF
cdr3_nt: TGTGCCAGCAGCTTGGAGTGGGGACAGGGGGCCAAGGGCAATCAGCCCCAGCATTTT

j_call: TRBJ2-3
d_call: TRBD2
clone_size: -
v_call: TRBV11-2
cdr3_aa: CASSLESSGTSGTDTQYF
cdr3_nt: TGTGCCAGCAGCTTAGAGTCCTCCGGGACTAGCGGCACAGATACGCAGTATTTT

j_call: TRBJ1-5
d_call: TRBD1
clone_size: -
v_call: TRBV25-1
cdr3_aa: CASSPGQGARQPQHF
cdr3_nt: TGTGCCAGCAGTCCCGGACAGGGGGCGAGGCAGCCCCAGCATTTT

j_call: TRBJ2-1
d_call: TRBD1
clone_size: -
v_call: TRBV29-1
cdr3_aa: CSVDQTGGVGYNEQFF
cdr3_nt: TGCAGCGTTGACCAGACAGGGGGCGTTGGGTACAATGAGCAGTTCTTC

j_call: TRBJ2-3
d_call: -
clone_size: -
v_call: TRBV7-6
cdr3_aa: CASSLARNPYTDTQYF
cdr3_nt: TGTGCCAGCAGCTTAGCGCGAAACCCTTACACAGATACGCAGTATTTT

j_call: TRBJ2-7
d_call: -
clone_size: -
v_call: TRBV11-2
cdr3_aa: CASSWGTGIYEQYF
cdr3_nt: TGTGCCAGCAGCTGGGGAACAGGGATCTACGAGCAGTACTTC

j_call: TRBJ1-5
d_call: -
clone_size: -
v_call: TRBV6-1
cdr3_aa: CASSEAVRAKKQPQHF
cdr3_nt: TGTGCCAGCAGTGAAGCTGTCAGGGCGAAAAAACAGCCCCAGCATTTT

j_call: TRBJ1-5
d_call: -
clone_size: many
v_call: TRBV10-3
cdr3_aa: CASSYGTENQPQHF
cdr3_nt: TGTGCCAGCAGTTACGGGACGGAGAATCAGCCCCAGCATTTT

j_call: TRBJ2-1
d_call: TRBD1
clone_size: -
v_call: TRBV30
cdr3_aa: CAWSAGQDYNEQFF
cdr3_nt: TGTGCCTGGAGTGCCGGACAGGATTACAATGAGCAGTTCTTC

j_call: TRBJ2-7
d_call: -
clone_size: -
v_call: TRBV5-6
cdr3_aa: CASSLASYEQYF
cdr3_nt: TGTGCCAGCAGCTTGGCGAGCTACGAGCAGTACTTC

j_call: TRBJ2-7
d_call: -
clone_size: -
v_call: TRBV27
cdr3_aa: CASSLSRGNEQYF
cdr3_nt: TGTGCCAGCAGTTTGAGTAGAGGGAACGAGCAGTACTTC

j_call: TRBJ2-1
d_call: TRBD2
clone_size: -
v_call: TRBV9
cdr3_aa: CASSVSGTSVNNEQFF
cdr3_nt: TGTGCCAGCAGCGTTTCCGGGACTAGCGTCAACAATGAGCAGTTCTTC

j_call: TRBJ1-2
d_call: -
clone_size: once
v_call: TRBV7-2
cdr3_aa: CASSLSPGVGYGYTF
cdr3_nt: TGTGCCAGCAGCTTAAGTCCCGGGGTAGGCTATGGCTACACCTTC

j_call: TRBJ1-2
d_call: TRBD1
clone_size: many
v_call: TRBV5-4
cdr3_aa: CASSLWGTGDSYGYTF
cdr3_nt: TGTGCCAGCAGCCTATGGGGGACAGGGGATTCCTATGGCTACACCTTC